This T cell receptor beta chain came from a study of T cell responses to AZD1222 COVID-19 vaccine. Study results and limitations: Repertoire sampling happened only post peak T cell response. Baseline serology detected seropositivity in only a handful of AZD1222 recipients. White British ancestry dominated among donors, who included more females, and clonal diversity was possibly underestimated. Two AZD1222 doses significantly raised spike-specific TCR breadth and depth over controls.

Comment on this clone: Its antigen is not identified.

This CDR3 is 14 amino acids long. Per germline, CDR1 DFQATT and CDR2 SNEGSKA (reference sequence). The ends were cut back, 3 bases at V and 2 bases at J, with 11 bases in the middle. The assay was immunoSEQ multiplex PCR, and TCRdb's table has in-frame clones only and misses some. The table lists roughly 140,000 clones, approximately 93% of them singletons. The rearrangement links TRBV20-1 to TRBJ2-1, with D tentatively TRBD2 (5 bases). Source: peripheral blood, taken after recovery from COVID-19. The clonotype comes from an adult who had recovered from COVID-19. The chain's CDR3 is CSASKGGPYNEQFF. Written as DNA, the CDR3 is TGCAGTGCTAGTAAGGGCGGGCCCTACAATGAGCAGTTCTTC.